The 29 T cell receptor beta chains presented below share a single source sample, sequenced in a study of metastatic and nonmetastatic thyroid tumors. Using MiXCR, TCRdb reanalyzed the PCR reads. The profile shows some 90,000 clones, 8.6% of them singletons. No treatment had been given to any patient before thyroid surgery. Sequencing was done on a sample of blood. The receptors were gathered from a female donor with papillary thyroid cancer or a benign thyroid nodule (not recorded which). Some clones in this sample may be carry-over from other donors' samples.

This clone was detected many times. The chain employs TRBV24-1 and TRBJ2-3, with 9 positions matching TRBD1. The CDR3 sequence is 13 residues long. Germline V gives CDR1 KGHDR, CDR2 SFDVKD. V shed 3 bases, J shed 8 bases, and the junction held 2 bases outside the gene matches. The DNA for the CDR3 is TGTGCCACCAGTGATGACAGGGGGGGTACGCAGTATTTT. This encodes CATSDDRGGTQYF.

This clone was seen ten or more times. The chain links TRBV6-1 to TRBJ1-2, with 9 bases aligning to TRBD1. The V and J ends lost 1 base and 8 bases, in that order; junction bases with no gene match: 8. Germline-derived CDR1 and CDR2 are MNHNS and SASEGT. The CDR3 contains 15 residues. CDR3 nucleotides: TGTGCCAGCAGTGAAGGCATCGGACAGGGGAGAGGCTACACCTTC. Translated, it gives CASSEGIGQGRGYTF.

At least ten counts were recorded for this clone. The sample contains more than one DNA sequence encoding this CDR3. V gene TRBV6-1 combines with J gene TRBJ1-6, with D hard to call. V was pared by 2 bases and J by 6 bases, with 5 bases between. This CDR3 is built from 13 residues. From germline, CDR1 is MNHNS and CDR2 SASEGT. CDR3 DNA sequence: TGTGCCAGCAGTGAATCAAGTAATTCACCCCTCCACTTT. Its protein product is CASSESSNSPLHF.

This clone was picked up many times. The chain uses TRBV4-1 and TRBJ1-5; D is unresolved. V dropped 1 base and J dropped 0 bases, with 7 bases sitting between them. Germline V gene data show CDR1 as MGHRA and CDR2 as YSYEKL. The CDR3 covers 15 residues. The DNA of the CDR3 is TGCGCCAGCAGCCAAGGGGCCATTAGCAATCAGCCCCAGCATTTT. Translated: CASSQGAISNQPQHF.

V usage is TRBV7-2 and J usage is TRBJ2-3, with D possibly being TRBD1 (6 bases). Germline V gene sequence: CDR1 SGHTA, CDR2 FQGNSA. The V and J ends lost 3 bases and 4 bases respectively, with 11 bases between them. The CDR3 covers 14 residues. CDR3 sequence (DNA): TGTGCCAGCAGCTTGTGGACAGTCGCAGATACGCAGTATTTT. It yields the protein CASSLWTVADTQYF.

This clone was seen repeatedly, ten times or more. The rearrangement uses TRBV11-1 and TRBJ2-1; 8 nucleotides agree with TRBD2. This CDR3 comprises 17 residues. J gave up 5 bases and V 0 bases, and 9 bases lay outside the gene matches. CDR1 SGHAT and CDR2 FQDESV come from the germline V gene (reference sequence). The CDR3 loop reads CASSLAPAGVYNNEQFF. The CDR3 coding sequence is TGTGCCAGCAGCTTAGCACCAGCGGGGGTCTACAACAATGAGCAGTTCTTC.

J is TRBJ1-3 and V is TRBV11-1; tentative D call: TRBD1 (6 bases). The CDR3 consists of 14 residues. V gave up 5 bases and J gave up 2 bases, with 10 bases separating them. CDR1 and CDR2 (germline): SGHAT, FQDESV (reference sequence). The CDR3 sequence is CASSNGQPGNTIYF. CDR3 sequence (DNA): TGTGCCAGCAGCAACGGACAGCCTGGAAACACCATATATTTT.

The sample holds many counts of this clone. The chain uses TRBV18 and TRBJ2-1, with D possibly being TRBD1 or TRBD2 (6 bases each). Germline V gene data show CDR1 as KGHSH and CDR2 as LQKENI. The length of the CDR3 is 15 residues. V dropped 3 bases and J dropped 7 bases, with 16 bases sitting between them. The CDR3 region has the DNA TGTGCCAGCTCACCGTTTACAGGGACTGGGAATGAGCAGTTCTTC. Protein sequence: CASSPFTGTGNEQFF.

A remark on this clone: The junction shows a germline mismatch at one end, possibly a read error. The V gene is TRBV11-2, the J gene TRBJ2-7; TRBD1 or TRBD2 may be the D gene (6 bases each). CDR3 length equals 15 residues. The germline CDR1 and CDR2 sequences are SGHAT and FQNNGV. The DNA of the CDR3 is TGTGCCAGCACCTTAACGGGGGACAACTCCTACGAGCAGTACTTC. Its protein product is CASTLTGDNSYEQYF.

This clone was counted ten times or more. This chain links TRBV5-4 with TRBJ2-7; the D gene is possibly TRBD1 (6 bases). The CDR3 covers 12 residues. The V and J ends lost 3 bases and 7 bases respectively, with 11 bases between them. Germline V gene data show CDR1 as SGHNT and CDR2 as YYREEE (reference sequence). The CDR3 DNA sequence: TGTGCCAGCAGCTGGTGGGGGCGGGAGCAGTACTTC. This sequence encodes CASSWWGREQYF.

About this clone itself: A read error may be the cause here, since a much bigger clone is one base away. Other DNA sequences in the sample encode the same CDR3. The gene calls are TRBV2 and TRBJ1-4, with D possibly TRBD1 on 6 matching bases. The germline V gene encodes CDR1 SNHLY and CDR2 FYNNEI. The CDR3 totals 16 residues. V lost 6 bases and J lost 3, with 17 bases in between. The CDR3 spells CASSQTNRAANEKLFF. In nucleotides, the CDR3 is TGTGCCAGCAGCCAGACCAACAGGGCGGCTAATGAAAAACTGTTTTTT.

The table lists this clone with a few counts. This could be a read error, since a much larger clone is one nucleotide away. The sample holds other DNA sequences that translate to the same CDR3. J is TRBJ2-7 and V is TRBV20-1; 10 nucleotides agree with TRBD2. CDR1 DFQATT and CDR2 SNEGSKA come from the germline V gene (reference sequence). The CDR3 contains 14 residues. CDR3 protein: CSALTSGDSYEQYF. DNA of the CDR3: TGTAGTGCGCTTACTAGCGGGGACTCCTACGAGCAGTACTTC.

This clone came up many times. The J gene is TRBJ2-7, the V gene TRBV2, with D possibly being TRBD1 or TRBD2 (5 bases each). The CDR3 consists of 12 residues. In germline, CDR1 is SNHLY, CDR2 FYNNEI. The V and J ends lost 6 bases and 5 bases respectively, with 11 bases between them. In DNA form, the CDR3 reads TGTGCCAGCAGGAAAATGGGGGACGAGCAGTACTTC. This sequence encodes CASRKMGDEQYF.

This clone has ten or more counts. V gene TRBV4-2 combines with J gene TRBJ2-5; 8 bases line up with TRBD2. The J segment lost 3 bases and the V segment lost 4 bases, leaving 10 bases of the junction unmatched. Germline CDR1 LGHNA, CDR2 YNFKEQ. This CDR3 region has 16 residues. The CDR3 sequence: CASSRARGAGEETQYF. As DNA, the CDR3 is TGTGCCAGCAGCCGTGCTCGGGGAGCGGGGGAAGAGACCCAGTACTTC.

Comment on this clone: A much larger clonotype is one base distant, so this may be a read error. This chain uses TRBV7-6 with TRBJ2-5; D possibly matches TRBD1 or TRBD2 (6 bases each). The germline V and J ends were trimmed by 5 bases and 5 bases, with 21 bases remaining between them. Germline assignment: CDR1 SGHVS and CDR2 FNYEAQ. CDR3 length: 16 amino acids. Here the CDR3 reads CASSTMNGGLVETQYF. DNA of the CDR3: TGTGCCAGCAGCACCATGAATGGGGGGCTCGTGGAGACCCAGTACTTC.

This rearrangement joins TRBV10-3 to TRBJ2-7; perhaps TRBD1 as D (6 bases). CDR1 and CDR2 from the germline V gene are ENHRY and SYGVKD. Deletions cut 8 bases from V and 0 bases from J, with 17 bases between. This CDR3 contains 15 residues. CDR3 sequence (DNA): TGTGCCATCGGTTTGTCCGCGGACAGCTCCTACGAGCAGTACTTC. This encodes CAIGLSADSSYEQYF.

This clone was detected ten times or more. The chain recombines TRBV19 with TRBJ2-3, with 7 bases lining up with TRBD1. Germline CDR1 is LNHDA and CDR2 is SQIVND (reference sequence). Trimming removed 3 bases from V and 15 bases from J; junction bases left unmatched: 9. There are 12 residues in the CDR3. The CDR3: CASSISGTAQYF. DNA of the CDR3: TGTGCCAGTAGTATTTCCGGGACAGCCCAATATTTT.

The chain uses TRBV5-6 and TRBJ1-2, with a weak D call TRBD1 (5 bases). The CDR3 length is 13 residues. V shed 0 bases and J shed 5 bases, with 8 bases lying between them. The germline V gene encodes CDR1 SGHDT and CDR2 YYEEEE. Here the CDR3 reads CASSLGGGYGYTF. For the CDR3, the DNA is TGTGCCAGCAGCTTGGGTGGGGGATATGGCTACACCTTC.

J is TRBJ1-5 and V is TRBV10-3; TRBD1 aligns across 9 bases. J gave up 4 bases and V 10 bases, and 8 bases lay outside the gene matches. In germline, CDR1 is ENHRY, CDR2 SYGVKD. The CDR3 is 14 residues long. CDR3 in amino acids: CATLGQGANQPQHF. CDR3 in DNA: TGTGCCACCCTGGGACAGGGAGCGAATCAGCCCCAGCATTTT.

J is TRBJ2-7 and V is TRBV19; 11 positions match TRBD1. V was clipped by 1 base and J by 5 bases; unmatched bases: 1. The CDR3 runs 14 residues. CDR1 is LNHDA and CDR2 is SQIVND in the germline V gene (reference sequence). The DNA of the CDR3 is TGTGCCAGTAGTATAGGGGACAGGGGGGACGAGCAGTACTTC. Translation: CASSIGDRGDEQYF. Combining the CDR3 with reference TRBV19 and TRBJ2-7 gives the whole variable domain DGGITQSPKYLFRKEGQNVTLSCEQNLNHDAMYWYRQDPGQGLRLIYYSQIVNDFQKGDIAEGYSVSREKKESFPLTVTSAQKNPTAFYLCASSIGDRGDEQYFGPGTRLTVT.

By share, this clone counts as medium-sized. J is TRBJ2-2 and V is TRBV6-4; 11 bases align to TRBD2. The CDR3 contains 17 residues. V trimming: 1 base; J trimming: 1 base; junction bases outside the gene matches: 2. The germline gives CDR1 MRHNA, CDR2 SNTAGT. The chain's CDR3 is CASSDWGTSGNTGELFF. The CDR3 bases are TGTGCCAGCAGTGACTGGGGGACTAGCGGGAACACCGGGGAGCTGTTTTTT.

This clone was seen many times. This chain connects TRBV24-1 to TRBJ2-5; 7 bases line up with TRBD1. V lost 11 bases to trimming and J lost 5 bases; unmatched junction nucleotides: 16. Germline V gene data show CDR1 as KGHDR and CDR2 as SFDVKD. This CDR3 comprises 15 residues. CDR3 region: CANSSRDSCWETQYF. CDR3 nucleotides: TGTGCCAACTCCAGCCGGGACAGTTGTTGGGAGACCCAGTACTTC.

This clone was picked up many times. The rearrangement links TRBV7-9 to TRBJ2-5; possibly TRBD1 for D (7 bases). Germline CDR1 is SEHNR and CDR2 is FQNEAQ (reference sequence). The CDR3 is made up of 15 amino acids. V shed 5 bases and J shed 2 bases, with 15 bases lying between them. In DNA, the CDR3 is TGTGCCAGCAGCGCAAAACAGGGGAGGCAAGAGACCCAGTACTTC. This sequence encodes CASSAKQGRQETQYF.

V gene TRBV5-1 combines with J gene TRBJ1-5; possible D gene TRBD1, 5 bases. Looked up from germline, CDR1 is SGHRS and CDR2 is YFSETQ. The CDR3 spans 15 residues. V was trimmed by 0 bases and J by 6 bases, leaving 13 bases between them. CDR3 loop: CASSLEGGVSQPQHF. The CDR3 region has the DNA TGCGCCAGCAGCTTGGAAGGAGGGGTGAGTCAGCCCCAGCATTTT.

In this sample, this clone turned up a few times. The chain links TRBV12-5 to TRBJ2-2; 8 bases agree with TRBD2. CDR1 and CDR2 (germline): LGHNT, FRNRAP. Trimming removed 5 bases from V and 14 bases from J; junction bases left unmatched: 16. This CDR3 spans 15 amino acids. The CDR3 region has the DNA TGTGCTAGTGGTCTAGGACTAGCAGCCACCGGTGATCTGTTTTTT. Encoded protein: CASGLGLAATGDLFF.

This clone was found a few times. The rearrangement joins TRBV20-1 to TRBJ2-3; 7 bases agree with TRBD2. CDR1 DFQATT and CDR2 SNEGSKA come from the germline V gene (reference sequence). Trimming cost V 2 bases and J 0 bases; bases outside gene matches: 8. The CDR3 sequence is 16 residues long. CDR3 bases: TGCAGTGCTAGAAAAGCGAGCGGGGCCAGCACAGATACGCAGTATTTT. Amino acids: CSARKASGASTDTQYF.

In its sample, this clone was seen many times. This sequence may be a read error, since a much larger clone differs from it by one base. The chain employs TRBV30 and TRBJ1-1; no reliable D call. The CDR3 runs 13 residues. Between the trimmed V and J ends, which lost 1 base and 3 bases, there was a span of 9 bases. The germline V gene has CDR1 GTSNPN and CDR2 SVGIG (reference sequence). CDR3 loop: CAWSEADHTEAFF. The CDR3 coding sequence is TGTGCCTGGAGTGAGGCAGACCACACTGAAGCTTTCTTT.

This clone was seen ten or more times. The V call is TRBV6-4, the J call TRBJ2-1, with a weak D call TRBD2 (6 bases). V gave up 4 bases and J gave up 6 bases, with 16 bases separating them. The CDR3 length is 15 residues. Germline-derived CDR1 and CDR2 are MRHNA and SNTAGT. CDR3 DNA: TGTGCCAGCAGTGTCCATAGCGGAGGTGGCAATGAGCAGTTCTTC. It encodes CASSVHSGGGNEQFF.

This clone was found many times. CDR3 amino acids: CSARVSGYEQYF. The DNA for the CDR3 is TGCAGTGCTAGAGTGTCGGGGTACGAGCAGTACTTC. The V gene is TRBV20-1, the J gene TRBJ2-7, with D perhaps TRBD2 (5 bases). The germline V and J ends were trimmed by 1 base and 4 bases, with 8 bases remaining between them. Germline V gene lookup returns CDR1 DFQATT and CDR2 SNEGSKA (reference sequence). CDR3 length: 12 amino acids.